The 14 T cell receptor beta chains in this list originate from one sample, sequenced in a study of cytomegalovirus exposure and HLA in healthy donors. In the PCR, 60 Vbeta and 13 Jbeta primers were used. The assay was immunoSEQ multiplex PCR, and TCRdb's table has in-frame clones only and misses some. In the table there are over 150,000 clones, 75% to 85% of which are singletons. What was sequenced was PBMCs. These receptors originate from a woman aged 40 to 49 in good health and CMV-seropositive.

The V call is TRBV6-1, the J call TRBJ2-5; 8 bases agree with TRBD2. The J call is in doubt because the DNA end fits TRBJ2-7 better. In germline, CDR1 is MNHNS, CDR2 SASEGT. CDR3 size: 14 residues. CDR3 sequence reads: CASSDSLAGYEQYF. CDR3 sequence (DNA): TGTGCCAGCAGTGATTCGCTAGCGGGCTACGAGCAGTACTTC.

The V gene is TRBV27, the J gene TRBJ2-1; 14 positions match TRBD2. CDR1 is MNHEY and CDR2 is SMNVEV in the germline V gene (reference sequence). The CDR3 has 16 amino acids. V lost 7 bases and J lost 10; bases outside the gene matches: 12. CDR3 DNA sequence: TGTGCCAGCACTTTTCTGACTAGCGGGAGGGGATGGGAGCAGTTCTTC. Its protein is CASTFLTSGRGWEQFF.

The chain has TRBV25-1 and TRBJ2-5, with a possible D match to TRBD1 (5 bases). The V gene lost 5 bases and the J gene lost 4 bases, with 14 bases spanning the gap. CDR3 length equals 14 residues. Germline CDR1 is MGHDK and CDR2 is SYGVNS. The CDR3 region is CASSLVSGRETQYF. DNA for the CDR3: TGTGCCAGCAGTTTAGTTTCAGGGCGAGAGACCCAGTACTTC.

The CDR3 here is CASSSGQLLGTQYF. CDR3 DNA: TGTGCCAGCAGCTCCGGACAGCTTCTAGGGACCCAGTACTTC. The chain links TRBV11-1 to TRBJ2-5; possible D gene TRBD1, 6 bases. V was trimmed by 4 bases and J by 7 bases, leaving 16 bases between them. The CDR3 consists of 14 residues. Germline V lookup: CDR1 SGHAT, CDR2 FQDESV (reference sequence).

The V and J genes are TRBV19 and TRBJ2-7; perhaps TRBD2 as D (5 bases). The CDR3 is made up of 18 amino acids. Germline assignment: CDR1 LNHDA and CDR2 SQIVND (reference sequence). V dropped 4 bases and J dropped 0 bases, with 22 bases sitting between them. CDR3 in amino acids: CASSTSRGSSSYSYEQYF. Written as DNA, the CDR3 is TGTGCCAGTAGTACCTCCCGTGGGTCTAGCAGCTACTCCTACGAGCAGTACTTC.

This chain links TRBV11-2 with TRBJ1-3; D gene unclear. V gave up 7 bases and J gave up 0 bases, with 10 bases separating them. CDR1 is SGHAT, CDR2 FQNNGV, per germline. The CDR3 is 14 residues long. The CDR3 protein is CASTSRISGNTIYF. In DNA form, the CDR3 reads TGTGCCAGCACCTCCAGGATCTCTGGAAACACCATATATTTT.

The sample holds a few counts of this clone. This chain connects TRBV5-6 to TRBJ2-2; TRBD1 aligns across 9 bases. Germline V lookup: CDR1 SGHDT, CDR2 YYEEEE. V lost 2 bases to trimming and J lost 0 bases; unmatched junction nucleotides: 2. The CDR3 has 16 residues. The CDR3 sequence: CASSFRTGANTGELFF. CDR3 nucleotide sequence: TGTGCCAGCAGCTTCCGGACAGGGGCGAACACCGGGGAGCTGTTTTTT.

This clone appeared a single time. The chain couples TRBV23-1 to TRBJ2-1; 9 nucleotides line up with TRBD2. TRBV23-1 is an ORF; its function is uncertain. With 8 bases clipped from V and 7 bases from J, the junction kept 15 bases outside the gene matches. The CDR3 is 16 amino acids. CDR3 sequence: CASGLKGGRARNEQFF. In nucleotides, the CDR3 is TGCGCCAGCGGACTAAAGGGCGGGAGGGCCAGGAATGAGCAGTTCTTC.

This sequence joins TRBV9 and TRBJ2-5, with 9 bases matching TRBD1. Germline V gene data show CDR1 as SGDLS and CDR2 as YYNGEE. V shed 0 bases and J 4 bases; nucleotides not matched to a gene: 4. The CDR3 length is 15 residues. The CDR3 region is CASSVANRGRETQYF. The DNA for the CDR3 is TGTGCCAGCAGCGTAGCAAACAGGGGGCGAGAGACCCAGTACTTC. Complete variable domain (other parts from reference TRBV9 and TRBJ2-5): DSGVTQTPKHLITATGQRVTLRCSPRSGDLSVYWYQQSLDQGLQFLIQYYNGEERAKGNILERFSAQQFPDLHSELNLSSLELGDSALYFCASSVANRGRETQYFGPGTRLLVL.

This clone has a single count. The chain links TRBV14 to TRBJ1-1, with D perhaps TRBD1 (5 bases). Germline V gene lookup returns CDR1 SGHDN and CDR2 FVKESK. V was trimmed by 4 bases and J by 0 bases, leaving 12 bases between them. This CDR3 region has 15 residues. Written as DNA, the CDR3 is TGTGCCAGCAGCCCCGCCGGGACTTTGAACACTGAAGCTTTCTTT. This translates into CASSPAGTLNTEAFF.

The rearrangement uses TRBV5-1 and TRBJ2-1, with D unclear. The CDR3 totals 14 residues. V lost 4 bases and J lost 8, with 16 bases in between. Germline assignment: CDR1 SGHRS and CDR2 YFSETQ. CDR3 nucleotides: TGCGCCAGCAGCCCCGGTCGTAGCATAGATGAGCAGTTCTTC. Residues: CASSPGRSIDEQFF.

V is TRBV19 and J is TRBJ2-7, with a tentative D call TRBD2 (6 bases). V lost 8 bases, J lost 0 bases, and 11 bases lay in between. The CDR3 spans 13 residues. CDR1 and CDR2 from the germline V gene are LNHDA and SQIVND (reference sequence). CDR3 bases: TGTGCCAGTGCGCGGGACTCCTCCTACGAGCAGTACTTC. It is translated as CASARDSSYEQYF.

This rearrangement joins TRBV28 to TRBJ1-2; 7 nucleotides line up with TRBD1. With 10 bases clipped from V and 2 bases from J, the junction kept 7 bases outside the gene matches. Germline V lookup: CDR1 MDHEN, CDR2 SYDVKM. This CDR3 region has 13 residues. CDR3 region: CATSDRPNYGYTF. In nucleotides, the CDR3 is TGTGCCACATCGGACAGGCCCAACTATGGCTACACCTTC.

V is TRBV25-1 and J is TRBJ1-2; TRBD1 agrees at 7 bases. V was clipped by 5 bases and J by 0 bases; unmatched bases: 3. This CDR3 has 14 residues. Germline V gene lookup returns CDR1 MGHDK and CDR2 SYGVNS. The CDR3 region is CASSRQGSNYGYTF. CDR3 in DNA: TGTGCCAGCAGTCGACAGGGTTCTAACTATGGCTACACCTTC.